Sequencing of this TCR beta chain was carried out in a study of beta chain features in type 1 diabetes (dated by TCRdb to 2017 to 2018). About the investigation overall: Mean age, gender distribution, total cell number and subset yield were not different between patients and healthy donors. Regulatory and stem cell-like memory subsets were obtained from only 8 patients and about eight healthy donors, while naive and central memory subsets were obtained from all 28 donors. The study compared TCRB repertoires of sorted circulating CD4+ T cell subsets between recently diagnosed type 1 diabetes patients and matched healthy donors. A total of approximately 110,000,000 sorted cells were examined across all samples, and a strong correlation was observed between cell number per subset and RNA yield. General findings and caveats noted by the study authors: Because the HLA sub-analyses included only small numbers of individuals, any influence of HLA type on TCRB rearrangement was left unresolved. PCR might favor shorter templates, but patient and control samples were amplified and corrected together, so any skew would affect both groups equally. Because cDNA was sequenced instead of genomic DNA, highly expressing activated cells could be over-represented, though the groups showed no difference in activation or CD3 levels. A moderate but significant shortening of TCRB CDR3 length was observed in type 1 diabetes patients in all four CD4+ subsets. Naive, central memory and regulatory TCRB repertoires appeared to be more alike among patients than among healthy donors. Patients with type 1 diabetes made fewer insertions and deleted more nucleotides at VDJ recombination sites, implying thymic rearrangement abnormalities.

Spanning cysteine to phenylalanine, the CDR3 consists of 12 amino acids. The only DNA kept is the CDR3, 36 bases in frame from the first base. Sequences SGHDT (CDR1) and YYEEEE (CDR2) are obtained from the germline V gene. Cut back by 0 bases and 1 base, the V and J ends lie 1 base apart. This clone occurred a few times. Its antigen remains unidentified. Base-call qualities are not available, and no considerably larger clone is one nucleotide away. Other nucleotide sequences in the sample specify the same CDR3. All of the isolated RNA was reverse transcribed with the High Capacity cDNA Reverse Transcription Kit, so expressed TCRB transcripts were sequenced. Deep immunoSEQ sequencing was performed on naive, central memory and regulatory T cell samples, with an average of roughly 4 million total reads per sample. Sorted cells were lysed in RLT buffer, and RNA was extracted using DNase-treated RNeasy Micro or Mini kits according to cell number. Each cell subset was processed separately to prevent cross-contamination, with patient and healthy donor samples processed together. TCRB sequences were amplified from cDNA with the immunoSEQ multiplex PCR, producing 87-bp fragments spanning the CDR3 region. The amplicons were sequenced using the Illumina HiSeq platform. From the authors' description of their analysis: PCR bias was computationally corrected using synthetic template baselines, reads within Hamming distance 2 were collapsed, and singletons that could not be merged were discarded. Reads were aligned against IMGT so that V, D and J genes, CDR3 length and insertions or deletions at six rearrangement sites could be assigned. Within each subset, clonotype counts were normalized to the number of sorted cells before true diversity and Gini coefficients were calculated with the tcR R package. The overlap coefficient, calculated on TCRB nucleotide sequences, was used to measure repertoire sharing. As a proxy for the pre-selection repertoire, out-of-frame TCRB sequences from naive cells were analyzed. Drawn from immuneACCESS, this table holds only the in-frame rearrangements with V and J called that TCRdb kept. Clones are partly lost; checked studies trace under half to an unresolved V gene and leave the rest unexplained. The V and J calls and clone size come from that table; D and trimming were worked out from the DNA. In this sample the table shows 150,000 to 200,000 clones, roughly 60% of which occur a single time. The ten largest account for approximately 0.089% of the sample.

A single peripheral blood draw of about 120 mL on average was collected from each donor into heparinised tubes. Using a panel that included CD45RO, CCR7, CD25, CD127, CD95 and CD27, naive, central memory, regulatory and stem cell-like memory CD4+ T cells were sorted on a BD FACSAria II. A purity above 98% was achieved for all sorted populations. PBMCs were isolated immediately by Lymphoprep density gradient centrifugation and stained directly without culture. So that batch effects would be minimized, each experiment stained and sorted samples in pairs, pairing one healthy donor with one patient. Sequencing was done on a sample of naive CD4+ T cells from blood. The sample's cell subset or site, from its label and the paper: true naive CD4+ T cells. This clonotype originated in a man aged 25 to 40 with type 1 diabetes. Recombination joined TRBV5-6 with TRBJ2-5, with no confidently assigned D gene. The nucleotides are TGTGCCAGCAGCTTGGGCCAAGAGACCCAGTACTTC. Translation gives CASSLGQETQYF.